The 25 T cell receptor beta chains in this list originate from one sample, sequenced in a study of regulatory T cells in long-lasting Graves disease (dated by TCRdb to the early 2020s). Receptor libraries were prepared by multiplex PCR. The instrument was an Illumina HiSeq 4000. To build TCR beta libraries, CDR3 regions were amplified by Arm-PCR using iRepertoire HTBI primers. In TCRdb, the public reads were trimmed at Q25 with fastp and aligned with MiXCR, with productive beta chains retained. CDR3 protein sequences are deduplicated, and each keeps its most common genes and DNA. The sample table holds about 240,000 distinct CDR3 sequences, of which 20% to 25% were seen once. About 15% of the sample goes to the ten largest clones. Reading the label with the study, this specimen's time point is: newly diagnosed GD, antithyroid drugs for less than 3 months. For both TCR sequencing and RNA sequencing, RNA was extracted from PBMCs in TRIzol.

Source: peripheral blood mononuclear cells (PBMCs), taken at new diagnosis, from a patient treated with antithyroid drugs. The receptors shown here come from a female donor with Graves disease.

The chain combines TRBV29-1 with TRBJ2-3; the D gene is possibly TRBD2 (5 bases). V lost 6 bases and J lost 6, with 16 bases in between. The CDR3 length is 13 residues. In germline, CDR1 is SQVTM, CDR2 ANQGSEA. CDR3 coding DNA: TGCAGCGTAGCGACCCGAACGGGGGATACGCAGTATTTT. This sequence encodes CSVATRTGDTQYF.

Turning to this clonotype: This is likely an artifact of a read error, given a far larger clone one base away. The CDR3 here is CASSGDRGCYEQFF. In DNA, the CDR3 is TGTGCCAGCAGTGGTGACAGGGGGTGCTACGAGCAGTTCTTC. The V gene is TRBV28, the J gene TRBJ2-1; TRBD1 matches 9 bases. This CDR3 is built from 14 residues. With 5 bases clipped from V and 10 bases from J, the junction kept 9 bases outside the gene matches. Germline CDR1 reads MDHEN; CDR2 reads SYDVKM.

This clonotype has ten or more counts. The chain couples TRBV5-1 to TRBJ1-2, with 7 bases identical to TRBD1. The J segment lost 8 bases and the V segment lost 0 bases, leaving 4 bases of the junction unmatched. The CDR3 loop spans 13 amino acids. Germline CDR1 SGHRS, CDR2 YFSETQ. The CDR3 protein is CASSLVEGGGYTF. CDR3 nucleotides: TGCGCCAGCAGCTTGGTCGAAGGGGGCGGCTACACCTTC.

This clonotype was seen repeatedly, ten times or more. V gene TRBV11-3 combines with J gene TRBJ2-1; TRBD2 agrees at 11 bases. Germline CDR1 and CDR2: SGHNT and YENEEA. The CDR3 runs 16 residues. J was trimmed by 0 bases and V by 8 bases; bases with no gene match: 6. DNA for the CDR3: TGTGCCAGCGGTTTAGCGGGAGGGCTCTCCTACAATGAGCAGTTCTTC. This sequence encodes CASGLAGGLSYNEQFF.

The chain joins TRBV24-1 to TRBJ1-2, with D tentatively TRBD1 (6 bases). V lost 4 bases and J 7 bases, leaving 12 bases between the germline ends. Germline assignment: CDR1 KGHDR and CDR2 SFDVKD. The CDR3 has 13 amino acids. CDR3 nucleotide sequence: TGTGCCACCAGTGAAGCGACAGGTTCTGGCTACACCTTC. Encoded protein: CATSEATGSGYTF.

This clonotype was detected ten times or more. This chain connects TRBV6-1 to TRBJ2-7, with D possibly matching TRBD2 (5 bases). The CDR3 is 14 amino acids. The germline CDR1 and CDR2 sequences are MNHNS and SASEGT. Trimming cost V 2 bases and J 2 bases, with 10 bases left between them. The CDR3 DNA reads as TGTGCCAGCAGTGAATTGAGGGATCCCTACGAGCAGTACTTC. Its protein product is CASSELRDPYEQYF.

This clonotype was counted at least ten times. V is TRBV15 and J is TRBJ2-5; TRBD2 aligns across 8 bases. The CDR3 contains 16 residues. V shed 5 bases and J 3 bases; nucleotides not matched to a gene: 11. CDR1 is LNHNV, CDR2 YYDKDF, per germline (reference sequence). The CDR3 sequence: CATSGPLLAAKETQYF. The CDR3 DNA sequence: TGTGCCACCAGCGGACCCCTACTAGCGGCCAAAGAGACCCAGTACTTC.

Ten or more counts support this clonotype. This rearrangement joins TRBV2 to TRBJ2-7; D unresolved. The V gene's germline CDR1 is SNHLY and CDR2 FYNNEI. Deletions cut 2 bases from V and 2 bases from J, with 10 bases between. The CDR3 contains 14 residues. CDR3 sequence (DNA): TGTGCCAGCAGTGAATCCAGGTTGACCTACGAGCAGTACTTC. It yields the protein CASSESRLTYEQYF.

This clonotype turned up a few times. This rearrangement joins TRBV20-1 to TRBJ1-6, with D possibly TRBD1 on 6 matching bases. The germline gives CDR1 DFQATT, CDR2 SNEGSKA (reference sequence). This CDR3 is 14 amino acids long. Trimming shortened V by 0 bases and J by 9 bases, and 12 bases separated the two germline ends. The CDR3 here is CSAREAAGVSPLHF. Written as DNA, the CDR3 is TGCAGTGCTAGAGAAGCGGCAGGGGTTTCACCCCTCCACTTT.

This clonotype was observed a few times. Given a much more abundant clone one base away, this may be a read error. This rearrangement joins TRBV27 to TRBJ1-2; TRBD1 aligns across 9 bases. This CDR3 has 13 residues. Trimming at V came to 7 bases and at J to 6 bases, leaving 6 bases not matched to a gene. CDR1 and CDR2 from the germline V gene are MNHEY and SMNVEV (reference sequence). CDR3 sequence: CASKVQGADGYTF. CDR3 DNA: TGTGCCAGCAAGGTACAGGGGGCGGATGGCTACACCTTC.

As regards this clonotype: At one end the junction does not follow the germline gene, possibly because of a read error. The rearrangement joins TRBV5-5 to TRBJ2-5, with D unclear. CDR1 and CDR2 from the germline V gene are SGHKS and YYEKEE (reference sequence). This CDR3 is 14 amino acids long. CDR3 sequence reads: CASSLGPGQETQHF. Here the CDR3 DNA reads TGTGCCAGCAGCTTGGGACCAGGCCAAGAGACCCAGCACTTC. Looking up the rest from reference TRBV5-5 and TRBJ2-5 gives the full variable domain: DAGVTQSPTHLIKTRGQQVTLRCSPISGHKSVSWYQQVLGQGPQFIFQYYEKEERGRGNFPDRFSARQFPNYSSELNVNALLLGDSALYLCASSLGPGQETQHFGPGTRLLVL.

CDR3 DNA sequence: TGCGCCAGCAGCCCGGCTATTCTAGCGGACTTGCAAGAGACCCAGTACTTC. Translated: CASSPAILADLQETQYF. This chain uses TRBV5-1 with TRBJ2-5, with 7 bases matching TRBD2. Germline V gives CDR1 SGHRS, CDR2 YFSETQ. CDR3 length equals 17 residues. Losses at the gene ends were 4 bases for V and 2 bases for J; bases not matched to a gene: 14.

This clonotype was seen ten or more times. The chain recombines TRBV6-2 or TRBV6-3 with TRBJ2-3, with 10 nucleotides matching TRBD1. Germline CDR1 and CDR2: MNHEY and SVGEGT. The V segment lost 6 bases and the J segment 9 bases; nucleotides outside the gene matches: 6. This CDR3 spans 13 amino acids. Here the CDR3 reads CASRLPGQGTQYF. The CDR3 nucleotides read TGTGCCAGCAGACTACCGGGACAGGGGACGCAGTATTTT.

This clonotype was recorded at least ten times. The chain has TRBV29-1 and TRBJ2-7, with D possibly matching TRBD1 (6 bases). CDR1 and CDR2 from the germline V gene are SQVTM and ANQGSEA. The CDR3 sequence is 11 residues long. V was shortened by 5 bases and J by 6 bases, with 11 bases between the two germline ends. DNA of the CDR3: TGCAGCGTTATACAGGGTTCCGAGCAGTACTTC. Residues: CSVIQGSEQYF.

This clonotype has a count of ten or more. The chain carries TRBV7-6 and TRBJ2-1; D possibly matches TRBD1 or TRBD2 (5 bases each). Germline V gives CDR1 SGHVS, CDR2 FNYEAQ. This CDR3 contains 13 residues. Deletions cut 5 bases from V and 10 bases from J, with 15 bases between. The CDR3, as DNA: TGTGCCAGCAGCACTTCTCAGGGCGGGGAGCAGTTCTTC. As protein: CASSTSQGGEQFF.

Turning to this clonotype: Given a far larger clone just one base away, this is likely a sequencing read error. The V gene is TRBV28, the J gene TRBJ1-1; TRBD1 might be the D (6 bases). The germline CDR1 and CDR2 sequences are MDHEN and SYDVKM. The CDR3 is 17 residues long. The chain's CDR3 is CASSYNPGGGPSTEASF. The CDR3, as DNA: TGTGCCAGCAGTTACAACCCCGGAGGGGGGCCCTCAACTGAAGCTTCCTTT.

This clonotype has a count of ten or more. The chain carries TRBV30 and TRBJ2-2, with 9 bases lining up with TRBD2. Unmatched junction bases numbered 10, after V lost 4 bases and J lost 7 bases. The CDR3 is 15 residues long. The germline CDR1 and CDR2 sequences are GTSNPN and SVGIG (reference sequence). The DNA for the CDR3 is TGTGCCTGGACCCAAAGGGGAGCGGGAGGCGGGGAGCTGTTTTTT. Amino acids: CAWTQRGAGGGELFF.

This clonotype showed up many times. This rearrangement joins TRBV20-1 to TRBJ1-1; the D gene is possibly TRBD1 (6 bases). V lost 0 bases and J 1 base, leaving 24 bases between the germline ends. CDR3 length: 19 amino acids. The germline V gene encodes CDR1 DFQATT and CDR2 SNEGSKA (reference sequence). The DNA for the CDR3 is TGCAGTGCTAGAGATCAGATGGGCAGGGGATATGGTGGGAACACTGAAGCTTTCTTT. Its translation: CSARDQMGRGYGGNTEAFF.

This clonotype has ten or more counts. The gene calls are TRBV11-2 and TRBJ2-1, with no clear D. Germline CDR1 and CDR2: SGHAT and FQNNGV. Trimming removed 5 bases at V and 15 bases at J, with 20 bases between. The CDR3 consists of 13 residues. The CDR3 loop is CASSRMGGAIPFF. In DNA, the CDR3 is TGTGCCAGCAGCCGTATGGGCGGAGCAATACCGTTCTTC.

Only a few counts were recorded for this clonotype. The chain carries TRBV7-9 and TRBJ2-7; D might be TRBD1 (6 bases). Germline V gene sequence: CDR1 SEHNR, CDR2 FQNEAQ (reference sequence). Deletions cut 3 bases from V and 5 bases from J, with 17 bases between. The CDR3 spans 15 residues. For the CDR3, the DNA is TGTGCCAGCAGCTTCCAATCACAGGGAGACCACGAGCAGTACTTC. Residues: CASSFQSQGDHEQYF.

This clonotype was seen repeatedly, ten times or more. The chain employs TRBV6-5 and TRBJ1-1; weak D call: TRBD1 (5 bases). Germline loops: CDR1 MNHEY, CDR2 SVGAGI. The V gene lost 2 bases and the J gene lost 1 base, with 11 bases spanning the gap. The CDR3 has 15 residues. CDR3 sequence reads: CASSYEGHPNTEAFF. The CDR3 nucleotides are TGTGCCAGCAGTTACGAAGGACACCCGAACACTGAAGCTTTCTTT.

This clonotype was observed a few times. The gene calls are TRBV4-2 and TRBJ1-2; D ambiguous. The CDR3 is 14 amino acids. Trimming took 7 bases from V and 5 from J, leaving 17 bases between them. CDR1 is LGHNA and CDR2 is YNFKEQ in the germline V gene. The CDR3 is CASTTFGDWYGYTF. The CDR3 nucleotides are TGTGCCAGCACCACGTTCGGGGATTGGTATGGCTACACCTTC.

This clonotype was seen many times. The rearrangement uses TRBV6-1 and TRBJ2-7; D is possibly TRBD1 or TRBD2 (5 bases each). V was cut by 6 bases and J by 7 bases, with 16 bases left in between. CDR1 and CDR2 (germline): MNHNS, SASEGT. The CDR3 has 13 amino acids. CDR3 in DNA: TGTGCCAGCAGGGGGACGGGCAGAGGGGAGCAGTACTTC. Translating it yields CASRGTGRGEQYF.

This clonotype was seen a handful of times. This chain joins TRBV6-4 and TRBJ1-2, with 7 bases matching TRBD1. This CDR3 is 13 amino acids long. Germline V gene sequence: CDR1 MRHNA, CDR2 SNTAGT. J lost 6 bases, V lost 2 bases, and 3 bases had no gene match. CDR3 region: CASSDNGQDGYTF. The CDR3 DNA is TGTGCCAGCAGTGACAACGGACAGGATGGCTACACCTTC.

On this clonotype: A single base separates this from a much larger clone, so it may be a read error. This chain uses TRBV5-1 with TRBJ1-3; 9 positions agree with TRBD1. Germline loops: CDR1 SGHRS, CDR2 YFSETQ. The CDR3 has 17 residues. The V segment lost 0 bases and the J segment 2 bases; nucleotides outside the gene matches: 6. Here the CDR3 DNA reads TGCGCCAGCAGCTTGGAGTTACAGGGGGCCCCTGGAAACACCATATATTTT. It codes for CASSLELQGAPGNTIYF. Using reference TRBV5-1 and TRBJ1-3 for the parts outside the CDR3, the full variable domain is KAGVTQTPRYLIKTRGQQVTLSCSPISGHRSVSWYQQTPGQGLQFLFEYFSETQRNKGNFPGRFSGRQFSNSRSEMNVSTLELGDSALYLCASSLELQGAPGNTIYFGEGSWLTVV.